A single sample gave rise to the 7 T cell receptor beta chains below, sequenced in a study of Graves' ophthalmopathy and Graves' hyperthyroidism. RNA transcripts provided the template for amplifying TCR beta CDR3 regions. First-round RT-PCR relied on HTBI primers, and a second-round multiplex PCR came next. MiXCR was run by TCRdb on the multiplex PCR reads, yielding one entry per CDR3 protein. The sample has 300,000 to 400,000 distinct CDR3 sequences, 15% to 20% seen once. The sample was peripheral blood. The receptor source for this set is an adult man with Graves' ophthalmopathy.

Many counts were recorded for this clonotype. The V gene is TRBV6-1, the J gene TRBJ1-1; 8 positions match TRBD1. CDR1 and CDR2 from the germline V gene are MNHNS and SASEGT. This CDR3 spans 14 amino acids. The V segment lost 7 bases and the J segment 5 bases; nucleotides outside the gene matches: 9. The CDR3, as DNA: TGTGCCAGCAAGCTGCAGGGGGCTTGGACTGAAGCTTTCTTT. It encodes CASKLQGAWTEAFF.

The chain carries TRBV12-3 or TRBV12-4 and TRBJ2-7; D gene ambiguous. The CDR3 length is 13 residues. The V end lost 5 bases, the J end lost 6 bases, and 14 bases lay between the germline ends. The CDR3 spells CASSSLGWVEQYF. CDR3 nucleotide sequence: TGTGCCAGCAGTAGTTTGGGTTGGGTCGAGCAGTACTTC.

This clonotype was seen many times. This chain links TRBV11-2 with TRBJ2-5; a weak D match, TRBD2 (5 bases). The germline V gene has CDR1 SGHAT and CDR2 FQNNGV. The V end was cut by 1 base, the J end by 2 bases, with 14 bases between. This CDR3 spans 16 amino acids. CDR3 loop: CASSLVGASWQETQYF. The CDR3 coding sequence is TGTGCCAGCAGCTTAGTTGGCGCTAGCTGGCAAGAGACCCAGTACTTC. Drawing the rest from reference TRBV11-2 and TRBJ2-5, the complete variable domain is EAGVAQSPRYKIIEKRQSVAFWCNPISGHATLYWYQQILGQGPKLLIQFQNNGVVDDSQLPKDRFSAERLKGVDSTLKIQPAKLEDSAVYLCASSLVGASWQETQYFGPGTRLLVL.

This clonotype has at least ten counts. The gene calls are TRBV6-2 or TRBV6-3 and TRBJ1-5, with D tentatively TRBD1 (5 bases). Trimming stripped 4 bases from V and 4 bases from J, with 17 bases between. The CDR3 is made up of 16 amino acids. The germline gives CDR1 MNHEY, CDR2 SVGEGT. The CDR3 is CASSSRTTGGNQPQHF. CDR3 in DNA: TGTGCCAGCAGTTCCAGGACCACAGGCGGGAATCAGCCCCAGCATTTT.

This clonotype showed up just a few times. The chain carries TRBV3-1 and TRBJ2-5, with 8 bases matching TRBD2. The CDR3 runs 16 residues. Unmatched junction bases numbered 10, after V lost 6 bases and J lost 1 base. Germline lookup yields CDR1 LGHDT and CDR2 YNNKEL (reference sequence). CDR3 nucleotides: TGTGCCAGCAGTCTCCGCCGGCGGGGGGTCCAAGAGACCCAGTACTTC. It is translated as CASSLRRRGVQETQYF.

This clonotype was found many times. The rearrangement joins TRBV6-1 to TRBJ2-7; 9 bases line up with TRBD1. The CDR3 extends over 14 amino acids. The ends lost 9 bases at V and 2 bases at J; junction bases unmatched: 8. Germline-derived CDR1 and CDR2 are MNHNS and SASEGT. CDR3 protein: CASRQGGLTYEQYF. CDR3 DNA sequence: TGTGCCAGTCGACAGGGGGGACTGACCTACGAGCAGTACTTC.

In this sample, this clonotype turned up many times. J is TRBJ2-7 and V is TRBV12-3 or TRBV12-4, with D possibly being TRBD1 (6 bases). Trimming stripped 3 bases from V and 6 bases from J, with 15 bases between. The CDR3 is 14 amino acids. The CDR3 protein is CASSLGTRGFEQYF. CDR3 nucleotides: TGTGCCAGCAGTTTGGGGACACGGGGCTTCGAGCAGTACTTC.